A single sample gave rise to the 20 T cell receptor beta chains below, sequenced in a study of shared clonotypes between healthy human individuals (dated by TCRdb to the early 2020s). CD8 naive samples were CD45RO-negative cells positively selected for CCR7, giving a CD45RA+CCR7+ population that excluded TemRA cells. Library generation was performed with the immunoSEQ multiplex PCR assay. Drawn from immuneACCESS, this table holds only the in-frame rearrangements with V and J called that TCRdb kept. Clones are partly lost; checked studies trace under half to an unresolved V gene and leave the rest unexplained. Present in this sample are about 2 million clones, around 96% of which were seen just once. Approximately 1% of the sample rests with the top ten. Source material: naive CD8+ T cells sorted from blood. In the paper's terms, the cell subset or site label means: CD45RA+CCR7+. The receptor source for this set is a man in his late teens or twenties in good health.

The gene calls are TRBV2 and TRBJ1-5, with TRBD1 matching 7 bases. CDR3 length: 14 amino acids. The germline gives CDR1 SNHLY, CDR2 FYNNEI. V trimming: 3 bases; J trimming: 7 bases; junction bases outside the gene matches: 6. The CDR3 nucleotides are TGTGCCAGCAGTGATCAGGGGGGTCACCAGCCCCAGCATTTT. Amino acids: CASSDQGGHQPQHF.

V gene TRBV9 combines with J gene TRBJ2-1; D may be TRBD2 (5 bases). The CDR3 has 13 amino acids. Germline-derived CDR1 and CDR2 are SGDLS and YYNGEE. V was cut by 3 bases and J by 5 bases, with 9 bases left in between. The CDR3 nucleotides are TGTGCCAGCAGCGCCGGGATCAACAATGAGCAGTTCTTC. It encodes CASSAGINNEQFF.

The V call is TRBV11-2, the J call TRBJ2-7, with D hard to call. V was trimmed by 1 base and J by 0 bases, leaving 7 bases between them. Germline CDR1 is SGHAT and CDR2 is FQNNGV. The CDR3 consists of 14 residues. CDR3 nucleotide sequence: TGTGCCAGCAGCTTAGCGTTTAGCTCCTACGAGCAGTACTTC. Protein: CASSLAFSSYEQYF.

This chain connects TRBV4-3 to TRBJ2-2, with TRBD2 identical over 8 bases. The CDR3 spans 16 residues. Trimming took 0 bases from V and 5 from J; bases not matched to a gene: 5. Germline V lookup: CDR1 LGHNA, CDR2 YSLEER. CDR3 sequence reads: CASSQERGLGTGELFF. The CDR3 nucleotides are TGCGCCAGCAGCCAAGAACGGGGACTAGGGACCGGGGAGCTGTTTTTT.

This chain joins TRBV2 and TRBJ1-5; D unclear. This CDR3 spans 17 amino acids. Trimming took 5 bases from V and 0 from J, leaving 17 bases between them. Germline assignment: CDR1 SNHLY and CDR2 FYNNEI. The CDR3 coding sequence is TGTGCCAGCAGTCTATCCTGGGAGGTTCATAGCAATCAGCCCCAGCATTTT. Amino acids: CASSLSWEVHSNQPQHF.

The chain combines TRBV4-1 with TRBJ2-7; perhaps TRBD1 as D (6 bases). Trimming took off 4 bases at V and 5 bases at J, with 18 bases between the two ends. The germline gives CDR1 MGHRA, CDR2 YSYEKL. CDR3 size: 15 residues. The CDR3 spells CASSLGGFTGNEQYF. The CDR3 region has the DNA TGCGCCAGCAGCCTAGGCGGGTTCACAGGGAACGAGCAGTACTTC.

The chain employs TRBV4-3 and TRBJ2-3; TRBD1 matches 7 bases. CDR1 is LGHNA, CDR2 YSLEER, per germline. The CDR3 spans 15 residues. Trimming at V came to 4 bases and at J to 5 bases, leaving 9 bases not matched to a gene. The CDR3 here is CASSPGTASGDTQYF. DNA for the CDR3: TGCGCCAGCAGCCCGGGGACAGCCTCTGGAGATACGCAGTATTTT.

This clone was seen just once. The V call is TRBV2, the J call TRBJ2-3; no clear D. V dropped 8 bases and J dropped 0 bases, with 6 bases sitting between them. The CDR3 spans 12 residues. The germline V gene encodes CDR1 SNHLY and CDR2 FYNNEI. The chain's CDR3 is CASESSTDTQYF. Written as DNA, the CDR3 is TGTGCCAGCGAATCTAGCACAGATACGCAGTATTTT.

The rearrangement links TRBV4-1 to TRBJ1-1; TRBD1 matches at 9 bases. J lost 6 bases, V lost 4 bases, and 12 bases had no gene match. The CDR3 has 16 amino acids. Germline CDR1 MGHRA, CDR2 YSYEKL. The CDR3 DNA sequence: TGCGCCAGCAGCCCCTTCCCCGGGACAGGGTTGCCTGAAGCTTTCTTT. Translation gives CASSPFPGTGLPEAFF.

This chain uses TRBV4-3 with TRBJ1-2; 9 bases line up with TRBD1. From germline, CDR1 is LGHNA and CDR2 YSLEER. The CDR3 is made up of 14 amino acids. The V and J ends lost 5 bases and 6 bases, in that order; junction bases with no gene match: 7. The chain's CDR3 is CASSYRGRTDGYTF. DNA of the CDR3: TGCGCCAGCAGCTACAGGGGGCGAACGGATGGCTACACCTTC.

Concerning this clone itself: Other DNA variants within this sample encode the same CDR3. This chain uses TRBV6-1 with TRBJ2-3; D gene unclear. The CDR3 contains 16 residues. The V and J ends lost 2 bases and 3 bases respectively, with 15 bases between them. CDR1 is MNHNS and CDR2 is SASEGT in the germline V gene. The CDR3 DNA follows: TGTGCCAGCAGTGAATGGGCAGGAGAAGGTACAGATACGCAGTATTTT. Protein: CASSEWAGEGTDTQYF.

DNA of the CDR3: TGTGCCAGCAGTCACCTTTACGAGCAGTACTTC. Protein product: CASSHLYEQYF. This chain links TRBV6-1 with TRBJ2-7; no firm D call. CDR3 length: 11 residues. Between the trimmed V and J ends, which lost 5 bases and 4 bases, there was a span of 6 bases. Germline V gives CDR1 MNHNS, CDR2 SASEGT.

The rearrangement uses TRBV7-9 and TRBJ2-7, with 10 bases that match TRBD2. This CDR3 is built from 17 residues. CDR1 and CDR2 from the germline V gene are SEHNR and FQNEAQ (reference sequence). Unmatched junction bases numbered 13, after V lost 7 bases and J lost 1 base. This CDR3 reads CASIPSSGLAVSYEQYF. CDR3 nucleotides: TGTGCCAGCATTCCATCGTCCGGACTAGCGGTGTCCTACGAGCAGTACTTC.

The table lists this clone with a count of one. Here the CDR3 DNA reads TGTGCCAGCAGTGGGAATGGAAACACCATATATTTT. Its translation is CASSGNGNTIYF. This chain links TRBV5-4 with TRBJ1-3; no clear D gene. The length of the CDR3 is 12 residues. Trimming took off 5 bases at V and 3 bases at J, with 6 bases between the two ends. The germline V gene has CDR1 SGHNT and CDR2 YYREEE (reference sequence). The full variable domain, in which reference TRBV5-4 and TRBJ1-3 provide the parts outside the CDR3, is ETGVTQSPTHLIKTRGQQVTLRCSSQSGHNTVSWYQQALGQGPQFIFQYYREEENGRGNFPPRFSGLQFPNYSSELNVNALELDDSALYLCASSGNGNTIYFGEGSWLTVV.

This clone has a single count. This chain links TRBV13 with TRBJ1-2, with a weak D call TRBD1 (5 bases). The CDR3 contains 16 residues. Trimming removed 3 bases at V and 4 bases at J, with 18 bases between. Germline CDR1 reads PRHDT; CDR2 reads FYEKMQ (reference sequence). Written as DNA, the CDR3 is TGTGCCAGCAGCTTTAGTCTTGGGGTTGGGGGCTATGGCTACACCTTC. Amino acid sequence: CASSFSLGVGGYGYTF.

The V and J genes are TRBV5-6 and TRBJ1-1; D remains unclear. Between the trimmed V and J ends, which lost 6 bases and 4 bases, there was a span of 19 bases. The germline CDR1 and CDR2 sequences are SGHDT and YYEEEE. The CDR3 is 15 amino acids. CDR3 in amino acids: CASIGPSIVGTEAFF. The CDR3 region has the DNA TGTGCCAGCATAGGGCCCTCAATAGTGGGCACTGAAGCTTTCTTT.

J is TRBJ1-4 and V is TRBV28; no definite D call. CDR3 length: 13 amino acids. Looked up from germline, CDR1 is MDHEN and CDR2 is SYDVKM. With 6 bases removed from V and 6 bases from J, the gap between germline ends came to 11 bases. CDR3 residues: CASRQSWDEKLFF. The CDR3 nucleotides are TGTGCCAGCAGACAAAGTTGGGATGAAAAACTGTTTTTT.

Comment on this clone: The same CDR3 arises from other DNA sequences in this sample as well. The CDR3 DNA sequence: TGTGCCAGCAGCTTAGCGGCCACCTACGAGCAGTACTTC. It translates to CASSLAATYEQYF. The chain links TRBV11-3 to TRBJ2-7; D unclear. CDR1 is SGHNT, CDR2 YENEEA, per germline. This CDR3 has 13 amino acids. V was trimmed by 1 base and J by 2 bases, leaving 6 bases between them. Full variable domain (missing parts from reference TRBV11-3 and TRBJ2-7): EAGVVQSPRYKIIEKKQPVAFWCNPISGHNTLYWYLQNLGQGPELLIRYENEEAVDDSQLPKDRFSAERLKGVDSTLKIQPAELGDSAVYLCASSLAATYEQYFGPGTRLTVT.

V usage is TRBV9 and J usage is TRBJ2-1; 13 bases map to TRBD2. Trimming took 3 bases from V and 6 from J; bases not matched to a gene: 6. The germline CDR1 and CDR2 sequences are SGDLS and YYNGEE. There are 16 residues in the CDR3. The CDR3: CASSGPGTSGINEQFF. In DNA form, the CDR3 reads TGTGCCAGCAGCGGACCCGGGACTAGCGGGATCAATGAGCAGTTCTTC. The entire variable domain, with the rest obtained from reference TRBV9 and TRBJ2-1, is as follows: DSGVTQTPKHLITATGQRVTLRCSPRSGDLSVYWYQQSLDQGLQFLIQYYNGEERAKGNILERFSAQQFPDLHSELNLSSLELGDSALYFCASSGPGTSGINEQFFGPGTRLTVL.

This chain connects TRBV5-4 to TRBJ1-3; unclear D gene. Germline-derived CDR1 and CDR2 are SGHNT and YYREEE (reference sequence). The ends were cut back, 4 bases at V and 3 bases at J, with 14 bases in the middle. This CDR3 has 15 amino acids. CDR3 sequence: CASSLDTEGGNTIYF. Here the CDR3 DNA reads TGTGCCAGCAGCCTAGACACGGAGGGTGGAAACACCATATATTTT.